A selection of T cell receptor beta chains follows, all from one sample in a study of radiotherapy plus CTLA-4 blockade in lung cancer. Data came from immunoSEQ multiplex PCR; TCRdb stores just in-frame clones and leaves some out. The repertoire includes 65,000 to 85,000 clones, 60% to 80% of them detected once, and about 16% sits in the top ten. Sequencing used peripheral blood, obtained from a patient treated with radiotherapy plus ipilimumab. All receptors derive from a human donor with non-small cell lung cancer whose response to radiotherapy plus ipilimumab could not be evaluated. Some clones in this sample may be carry-over from other donors' samples. Each CDR3 is given with its conserved first and last residue. The D gene is left open where the match is weak. The size entry is marked missing in some rows and otherwise reads once, few, many or a size class.

d_call j_call v_call clone_size cdr3_nt cdr3_aa
- TRBJ2-7 TRBV6-5 - TGTGCCAGCAGTTACCGGGGACATGGCTACGAGCAGTACTTC CASSYRGHGYEQYF
TRBD1 TRBJ1-1 TRBV30 few TGTGCCTGGAGTGCCATGTATGGGCGGGCGACAGGGTCGAAAACTGAAGCTTTCTTT CAWSAMYGRATGSKTEAFF
- TRBJ2-7 TRBV27 - TGTGCCAGCAGTTTCCCAGACTCCTACGAGCAGTACTTC CASSFPDSYEQYF
TRBD2 TRBJ2-3 TRBV5-6 - TGTGCCAGCAGCTTGGGTCCTAGCGGGGGTAGAACAGATACGCAGTATTTT CASSLGPSGGRTDTQYF
TRBD2 TRBJ2-1 TRBV7-9 - TGTGCCAGCAGCTTAGAGATAGGGTCTAGCGGGGGCCCTAAGCAGTTCTTC CASSLEIGSSGGPKQFF
- TRBJ1-2 TRBV6-5 - TGTGCCAGCAGCTGGGGCAGGGGCAACTATGGCTACACCTTC CASSWGRGNYGYTF
TRBD1 TRBJ2-7 TRBV28 - TGTGCCAGCAGTTCACCGGACAGGGGGGGAATCTACGAGCAGTACTTC CASSSPDRGGIYEQYF
- TRBJ2-5 TRBV30 - TGTGCCTGGAGGCAGGGGTCGGAGACCCAGTACTTC CAWRQGSETQYF
- TRBJ1-6 TRBV5-5 - TGTGCCAGCAGCCTGGTCCGGGGTTCACCCCTCCACTTT CASSLVRGSPLHF
- TRBJ1-2 TRBV7-9 - TGTGCCAGCAGCTCAGGGATCGGATATGGCTACACCTTC CASSSGIGYGYTF
- TRBJ1-2 TRBV5-1 - TGCGCCAGCAGCGGGGGGACGCAGAACTATGGCTACACCTTC CASSGGTQNYGYTF
TRBD2 TRBJ2-1 TRBV5-1 - TGCGCCAGCAGCTTTAGCGGGGGGGGTGCCTCCTACAATGAGCAGTTCTTC CASSFSGGGASYNEQFF
- TRBJ1-4 TRBV29-1 - TGCAGCGTTGAATGGGGGGGGAATGAAAAACTGTTTTTT CSVEWGGNEKLFF
- TRBJ1-2 TRBV2 - TGTGCCAGCAGACAGAGCAACCCTAACTATGGCTACACCTTC CASRQSNPNYGYTF
- TRBJ2-7 TRBV19 - TGTGCCAGTAGTCCCTCGGCTGGGGGGAGCGAGCAGTACTTC CASSPSAGGSEQYF
- TRBJ1-2 TRBV4-3 once TGCGCCAGCAGCCAAGTGGGGCGGAACTATGGCTACACCTTC CASSQVGRNYGYTF
TRBD1 TRBJ1-2 TRBV28 few TGTGCCAGCAGTTTATCGACAGGGCTTACTAACTATGGCTACACCTTC CASSLSTGLTNYGYTF
- TRBJ2-5 TRBV5-1 - TGCGCCAGCAGCTTGGATCCCAGCGAAGAGACCCAGTACTTC CASSLDPSEETQYF
- TRBJ1-2 TRBV5-6 - TGTGCCAGCAGCTTGTGGGCAGATAGTGGCTACACCTTC CASSLWADSGYTF
TRBD1 TRBJ2-3 TRBV19 - TGTGCCAGCTCGGGACAGCGAACAGATACGCAGTATTTT CASSGQRTDTQYF